A single sample gave rise to the 24 T cell receptor beta chains below, sequenced in a study of cytomegalovirus exposure and HLA in healthy donors. Sequencing was performed with immunoSEQ multiplex PCR; in TCRdb, only in-frame clones are kept and a portion is missing. The sample comprises 120,000 to 150,000 clones, 80% to 90% of which are singletons, and 4.5% rests with the top ten. The material sequenced was PBMCs. Receptors originate from a man between 18 and 35 years old in good health and CMV-seropositive.

The gene calls are TRBV19 and TRBJ1-6; TRBD1 is a possible D gene (6 bases). CDR3 size: 15 residues. CDR1 is LNHDA, CDR2 SQIVND, per germline (reference sequence). Trimming removed 8 bases at V and 5 bases at J, with 16 bases between. The CDR3 DNA sequence: TGTGCCAGTTGCCAAGACAGGCGGGATAATTCACCCCTCCACTTT. Amino acids: CASCQDRRDNSPLHF.

V gene TRBV6-4 combines with J gene TRBJ2-3; 11 positions match TRBD2. CDR1 and CDR2 from the germline V gene are MRHNA and SNTAGT. The CDR3 spans 14 residues. V shed 4 bases and J 6 bases; nucleotides not matched to a gene: 3. The CDR3 region has the DNA TGTGCCAGCAGTGTTAGCGGGGGGGCCGATACGCAGTATTTT. Translating it yields CASSVSGGADTQYF.

This rearrangement joins TRBV7-6 to TRBJ1-2; the D is unclear. Germline CDR1 and CDR2: SGHVS and FNYEAQ. The CDR3 sequence is 11 residues long. V lost 5 bases and J lost 7, with 8 bases in between. CDR3 region: CASSPVCGYTF. The CDR3 DNA reads as TGTGCCAGCAGCCCAGTATGTGGCTACACCTTC.

The V call is TRBV4-1, the J call TRBJ1-6; unclear D gene. With 1 base removed from V and 5 bases from J, the gap between germline ends came to 15 bases. Per the germline V gene, CDR1 is MGHRA and CDR2 is YSYEKL. The CDR3 runs 17 residues. CDR3 nucleotide sequence: TGCGCCAGCAGCCAAGGAACAATAGCCCGACATAATTCACCCCTCCACTTT. Translating it yields CASSQGTIARHNSPLHF.

The gene calls are TRBV4-1 and TRBJ2-7; maybe TRBD2 (6 bases). Germline V lookup: CDR1 MGHRA, CDR2 YSYEKL. CDR3 length equals 15 residues. The ends were cut back, 0 bases at V and 7 bases at J, with 16 bases in the middle. CDR3 nucleotide sequence: TGCGCCAGCAGCCAAGAGGGCCTCTCCGCGGGGGAGCAGTACTTC. Its translation is CASSQEGLSAGEQYF.

The chain is built from TRBV5-1 and TRBJ2-5; TRBD2 agrees at 14 bases. This CDR3 is 20 amino acids long. With 0 bases clipped from V and 0 bases from J, the junction kept 10 bases outside the gene matches. Germline CDR1 SGHRS, CDR2 YFSETQ. The CDR3 nucleotides read TGCGCCAGCAGCTTGGCCAGGGGACTAGCGGGAGCCGGGTACCAAGAGACCCAGTACTTC. Its protein is CASSLARGLAGAGYQETQYF.

This clone was seen only a few times. V gene TRBV10-1 combines with J gene TRBJ2-7; D may be TRBD1 (6 bases). Trimming cost V 3 bases and J 6 bases, with 12 bases left between them. The CDR3 is 13 amino acids. Germline CDR1 is WNHNN and CDR2 is SYGVQD (reference sequence). The CDR3 spells CASSDRTDSEQYF. The CDR3 DNA reads as TGCGCCAGCAGTGATAGGACAGATTCCGAGCAGTACTTC.

The CDR3 spells CASSQDGGDTYEQYF. The CDR3 DNA follows: TGTGCCAGCAGCCAAGATGGAGGCGACACCTACGAGCAGTACTTC. The V gene is TRBV4-2, the J gene TRBJ2-7, with D tentatively TRBD2 (5 bases). Germline V gene data show CDR1 as LGHNA and CDR2 as YNFKEQ. CDR3 size: 15 residues. Trimming pared 0 bases from V and 2 bases from J, leaving 11 bases between.

The chain links TRBV11-3 to TRBJ2-5; TRBD2 might be the D (6 bases). The CDR3 spans 13 residues. V was shortened by 2 bases and J by 2 bases, with 6 bases between the two germline ends. The germline CDR1 and CDR2 sequences are SGHNT and YENEEA. CDR3 nucleotides: TGTGCCAGCAGCTTACGGGAGCAAGAGACCCAGTACTTC. Translating it yields CASSLREQETQYF.

V gene TRBV6-1 combines with J gene TRBJ1-1; 9 positions agree with TRBD1. This CDR3 comprises 15 residues. The J segment lost 4 bases and the V segment lost 3 bases, leaving 6 bases of the junction unmatched. Per the germline V gene, CDR1 is MNHNS and CDR2 is SASEGT. DNA for the CDR3: TGTGCCAGCAGTGACAAACAGGGGGCGGGCACTGAAGCTTTCTTT. Its translation: CASSDKQGAGTEAFF.

The chain uses TRBV5-1 and TRBJ2-7; no definite D call. CDR1 is SGHRS, CDR2 YFSETQ, per germline. The CDR3 runs to 13 residues. The ends were cut back, 1 base at V and 4 bases at J, with 9 bases in the middle. The CDR3, as DNA: TGCGCCAGCAGCTTGAACAGAGAGTACGAGCAGTACTTC. Protein sequence: CASSLNREYEQYF.

The chain links TRBV5-1 to TRBJ2-1, with D possibly matching TRBD2 (6 bases). V was trimmed by 1 base and J by 4 bases, leaving 12 bases between them. There are 15 residues in the CDR3. The germline CDR1 and CDR2 sequences are SGHRS and YFSETQ. The CDR3 DNA follows: TGCGCCAGCAGCTTGACGGGAGAGGGGTACAATGAGCAGTTCTTC. Translation gives CASSLTGEGYNEQFF.

This chain links TRBV10-2 with TRBJ2-7, with TRBD2 matching 12 bases. The CDR3 is 14 amino acids. Germline V gene lookup returns CDR1 WSHSY and CDR2 SAAADI. Unmatched junction bases numbered 4, after V lost 6 bases and J lost 4 bases. CDR3 amino acids: CASREGLAGYEQYF. CDR3 in DNA: TGCGCCAGCAGGGAAGGACTAGCGGGGTACGAGCAGTACTTC.

The count of this clone is one. The chain employs TRBV9 and TRBJ2-1, with 8 bases lining up with TRBD1. CDR3 length equals 13 residues. V was clipped by 5 bases and J by 8 bases; unmatched bases: 6. The germline V gene has CDR1 SGDLS and CDR2 YYNGEE. The CDR3 sequence: CASRRGTGDEQFF. CDR3 nucleotides: TGTGCCAGCAGGAGGGGGACAGGAGATGAGCAGTTCTTC.

This sequence joins TRBV11-2 and TRBJ1-4; no firm D call. V lost 4 bases to trimming and J lost 4 bases, with 10 bases between them. This CDR3 is 14 amino acids long. CDR1 and CDR2 (germline): SGHAT, FQNNGV. CDR3 DNA: TGTGCCAGCAGCTCAGCGCTATTTAATGAAAAACTGTTTTTT. It yields the protein CASSSALFNEKLFF.

The J gene is TRBJ2-1, the V gene TRBV5-1; tentative D call: TRBD1 (5 bases). This CDR3 comprises 15 residues. The germline V gene has CDR1 SGHRS and CDR2 YFSETQ. V was shortened by 1 base and J by 6 bases, with 14 bases between the two germline ends. The CDR3 loop is CASSLRTQEPNEQFF. CDR3 sequence (DNA): TGCGCCAGCAGCTTGAGAACACAGGAGCCCAATGAGCAGTTCTTC.

The J gene is TRBJ1-1, the V gene TRBV6-5, with TRBD1 matching 7 bases. Per germline, CDR1 MNHEY and CDR2 SVGAGI. The V and J ends lost 0 bases and 14 bases, in that order; junction bases with no gene match: 9. This CDR3 region has 13 residues. CDR3 sequence: CASSYSEGARSFF. CDR3 DNA: TGTGCCAGCAGTTACTCGGAGGGGGCGCGTTCCTTCTTT.

The J gene is TRBJ1-5, the V gene TRBV11-2; no firm D call. The germline CDR1 and CDR2 sequences are SGHAT and FQNNGV. Trimming left V 1 base short and J 6 bases short, with 7 bases between. The CDR3 has 13 residues. The CDR3 DNA reads as TGTGCCAGCAGCTTAGGGTTCGGTCAGCCCCAGCATTTT. It codes for CASSLGFGQPQHF.

The V and J genes are TRBV10-1 and TRBJ2-3, with 8 bases aligning to TRBD1. CDR1 is WNHNN, CDR2 SYGVQD, per germline (reference sequence). The CDR3 is 15 residues long. Germline trimming cut 6 bases from V and 2 bases from J; bases unmatched to any gene: 7. The CDR3 sequence: CASSAGTGITDTQYF. In nucleotides, the CDR3 is TGCGCCAGCAGCGCCGGGACAGGAATCACAGATACGCAGTATTTT.

The gene calls are TRBV18 and TRBJ1-5; possibly TRBD1 for D (6 bases). The CDR3 is 16 amino acids. Germline-derived CDR1 and CDR2 are KGHSH and LQKENI. Deletions cut 3 bases from V and 5 bases from J, with 17 bases between. The CDR3 DNA sequence: TGTGCCAGCTCACCTCTAGCACAGGGAAGGGATCAGCCCCAGCATTTT. It specifies CASSPLAQGRDQPQHF.

The V and J genes are TRBV11-3 and TRBJ2-7; 11 nucleotides agree with TRBD1. This CDR3 is 15 amino acids long. Germline CDR1 is SGHNT and CDR2 is YENEEA. Trimming at V came to 5 bases and at J to 2 bases, leaving 5 bases not matched to a gene. The CDR3 bases are TGTGCCAGCAGCCCGGGACAGGGGGACCCCTACGAGCAGTACTTC. Translated: CASSPGQGDPYEQYF.

The rearrangement uses TRBV4-1 and TRBJ1-5; D is ambiguous. V lost 3 bases and J 7 bases, leaving 10 bases between the germline ends. This CDR3 is built from 13 residues. The V gene's germline CDR1 is MGHRA and CDR2 YSYEKL. CDR3 sequence: CASSHRDGQPQHF. CDR3 DNA: TGCGCCAGCAGCCATCGGGATGGACAGCCCCAGCATTTT.

This chain's CDR3 is CASSPGKGFRGEQYF. CDR3 coding DNA: TGTGCCAGCTCACCAGGAAAAGGGTTCAGGGGCGAGCAGTACTTC. The chain employs TRBV18 and TRBJ2-7, with a weak D call TRBD1 (6 bases). V gave up 2 bases and J gave up 6 bases, with 17 bases separating them. This CDR3 contains 15 residues. Germline V gives CDR1 KGHSH, CDR2 LQKENI. Full variable domain (outside the CDR3, taken from reference TRBV18 and TRBJ2-7): NAGVMQNPRHLVRRRGQEARLRCSPMKGHSHVYWYRQLPEEGLKFMVYLQKENIIDESGMPKERFSAEFPKEGPSILRIQQVVRGDSAAYFCASSPGKGFRGEQYFGPGTRLTVT.

J is TRBJ1-1 and V is TRBV30, with 7 positions matching TRBD1. Germline V gene data show CDR1 as GTSNPN and CDR2 as SVGIG (reference sequence). The CDR3 length is 13 residues. The V gene end was trimmed by 5 bases and the J gene end by 5 bases; junction bases not matched to a gene: 8. The CDR3 DNA follows: TGTGCCTGGGGCGACAGGGAAGATACTGAAGCTTTCTTT. Its protein product is CAWGDREDTEAFF.